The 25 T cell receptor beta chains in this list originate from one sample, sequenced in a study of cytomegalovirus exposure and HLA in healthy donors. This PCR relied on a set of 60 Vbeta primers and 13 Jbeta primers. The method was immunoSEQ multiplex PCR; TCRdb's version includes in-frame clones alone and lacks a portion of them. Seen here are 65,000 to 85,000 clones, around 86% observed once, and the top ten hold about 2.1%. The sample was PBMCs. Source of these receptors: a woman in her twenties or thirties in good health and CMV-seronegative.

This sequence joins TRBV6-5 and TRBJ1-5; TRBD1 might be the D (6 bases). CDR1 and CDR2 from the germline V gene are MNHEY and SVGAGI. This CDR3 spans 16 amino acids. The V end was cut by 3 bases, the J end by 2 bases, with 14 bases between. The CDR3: CASSYRAEGGNQPQHF. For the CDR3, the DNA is TGTGCCAGCAGTTATCGGGCAGAGGGGGGCAATCAGCCCCAGCATTTT.

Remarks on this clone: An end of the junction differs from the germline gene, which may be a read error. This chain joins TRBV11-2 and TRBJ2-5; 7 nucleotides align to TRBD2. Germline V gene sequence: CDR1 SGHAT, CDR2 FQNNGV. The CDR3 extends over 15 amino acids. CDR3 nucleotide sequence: TGTGCCAGCAGCGTAGAATGGAGCGGGGAAGAGACCCAGTACTTC. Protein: CASSVEWSGEETQYF.

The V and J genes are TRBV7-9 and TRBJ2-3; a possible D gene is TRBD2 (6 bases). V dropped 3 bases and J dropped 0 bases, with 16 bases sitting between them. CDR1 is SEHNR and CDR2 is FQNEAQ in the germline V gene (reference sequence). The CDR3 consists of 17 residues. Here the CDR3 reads CASSLGRTGTSTDTQYF. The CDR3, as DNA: TGTGCCAGCAGCTTGGGGCGGACCGGGACTAGCACAGATACGCAGTATTTT.

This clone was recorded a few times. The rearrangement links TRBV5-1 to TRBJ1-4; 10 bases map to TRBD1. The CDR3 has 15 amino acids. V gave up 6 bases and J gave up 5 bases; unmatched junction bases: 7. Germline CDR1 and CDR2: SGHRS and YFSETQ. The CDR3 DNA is TGCGCCAGCACCCTCCTGGGACAGGGGAATGAAAAACTGTTTTTT. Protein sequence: CASTLLGQGNEKLFF.

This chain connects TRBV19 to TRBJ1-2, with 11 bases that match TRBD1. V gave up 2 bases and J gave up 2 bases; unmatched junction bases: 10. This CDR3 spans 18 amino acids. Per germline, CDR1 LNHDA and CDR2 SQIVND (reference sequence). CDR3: CASSITGQGAELNYGYTF. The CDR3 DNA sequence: TGTGCCAGTAGTATAACAGGACAGGGGGCTGAATTGAACTATGGCTACACCTTC.

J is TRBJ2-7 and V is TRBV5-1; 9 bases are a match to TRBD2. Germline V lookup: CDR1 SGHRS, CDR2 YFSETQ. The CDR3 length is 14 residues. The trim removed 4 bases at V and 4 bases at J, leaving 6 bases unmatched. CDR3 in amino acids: CASSRTSAWYEQYF. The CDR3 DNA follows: TGCGCCAGCAGCCGGACTAGCGCTTGGTACGAGCAGTACTTC.

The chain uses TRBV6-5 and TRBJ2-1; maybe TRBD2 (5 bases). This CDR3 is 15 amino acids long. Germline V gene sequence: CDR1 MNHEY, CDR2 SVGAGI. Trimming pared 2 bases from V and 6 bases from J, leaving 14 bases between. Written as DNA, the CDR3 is TGTGCCAGCAGTTACGACGGAGGAAGCGGCAATGAGCAGTTCTTC. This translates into CASSYDGGSGNEQFF.

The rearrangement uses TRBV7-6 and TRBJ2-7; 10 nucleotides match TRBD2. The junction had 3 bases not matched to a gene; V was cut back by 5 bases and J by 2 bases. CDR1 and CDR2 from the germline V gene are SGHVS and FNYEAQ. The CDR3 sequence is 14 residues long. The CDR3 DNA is TGTGCCAGCAGCCCGCTAGCGGGAGCCTACGAGCAGTACTTC. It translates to CASSPLAGAYEQYF. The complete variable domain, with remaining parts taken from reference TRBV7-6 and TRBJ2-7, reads GAGVSQSPRYKVTKRGQDVALRCDPISGHVSLYWYRQALGQGPEFLTYFNYEAQQDKSGLPNDRFSAERPEGSISTLTIQRTEQRDSAMYRCASSPLAGAYEQYFGPGTRLTVT.

Here the CDR3 reads CASIPLLGADGYTF. The CDR3 nucleotides are TGTGCCAGCATCCCACTGCTGGGGGCCGATGGCTACACCTTC. The chain uses TRBV27 and TRBJ1-2, with D possibly matching TRBD1 (6 bases). V lost 7 bases and J lost 6, with 18 bases in between. The CDR3 length is 14 residues. Germline lookup yields CDR1 MNHEY and CDR2 SMNVEV (reference sequence).

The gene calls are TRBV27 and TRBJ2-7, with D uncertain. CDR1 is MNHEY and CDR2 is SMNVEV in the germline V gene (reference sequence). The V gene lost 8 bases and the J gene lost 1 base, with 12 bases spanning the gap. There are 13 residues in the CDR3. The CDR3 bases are TGTGCCAGCCGCCCTCGGAGTTCCTACGAGCAGTACTTC. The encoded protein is CASRPRSSYEQYF.

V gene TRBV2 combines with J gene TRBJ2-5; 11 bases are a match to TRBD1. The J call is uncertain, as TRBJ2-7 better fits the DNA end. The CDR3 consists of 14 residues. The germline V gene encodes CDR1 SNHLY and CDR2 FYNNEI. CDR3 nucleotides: TGTGCCAGCAGTGACGGGACAGGGGGCTACGAGCAGTACTTC. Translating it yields CASSDGTGGYEQYF.

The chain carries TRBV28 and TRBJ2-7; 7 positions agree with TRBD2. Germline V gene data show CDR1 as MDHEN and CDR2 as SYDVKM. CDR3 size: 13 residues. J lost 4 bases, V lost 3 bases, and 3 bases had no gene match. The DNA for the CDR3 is TGTGCCAGCAGTTTGGGGAGGGGTTACGAGCAGTACTTC. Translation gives CASSLGRGYEQYF.

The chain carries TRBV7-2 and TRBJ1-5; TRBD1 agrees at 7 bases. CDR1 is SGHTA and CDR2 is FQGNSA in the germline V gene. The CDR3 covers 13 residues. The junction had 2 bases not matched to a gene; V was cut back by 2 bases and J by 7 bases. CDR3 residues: CASSLTGVQPQHF. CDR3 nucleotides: TGTGCCAGCAGCTTAACAGGGGTACAGCCCCAGCATTTT.

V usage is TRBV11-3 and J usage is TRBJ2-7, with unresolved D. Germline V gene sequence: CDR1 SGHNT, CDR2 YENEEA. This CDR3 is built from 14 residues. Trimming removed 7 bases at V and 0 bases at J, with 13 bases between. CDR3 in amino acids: CASTLIDISYEQYF. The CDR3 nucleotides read TGTGCCAGCACATTGATAGACATCTCCTACGAGCAGTACTTC.

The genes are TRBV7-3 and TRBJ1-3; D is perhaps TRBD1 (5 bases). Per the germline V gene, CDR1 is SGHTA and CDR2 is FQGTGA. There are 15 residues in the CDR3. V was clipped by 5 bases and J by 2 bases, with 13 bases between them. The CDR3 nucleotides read TGTGCCAGCAGCCCTCTCGGGGGGGCTGGAAACACCATATATTTT. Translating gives CASSPLGGAGNTIYF.

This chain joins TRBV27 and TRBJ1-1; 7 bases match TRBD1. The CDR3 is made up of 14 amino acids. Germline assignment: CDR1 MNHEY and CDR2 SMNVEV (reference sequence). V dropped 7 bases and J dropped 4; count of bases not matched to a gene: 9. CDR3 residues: CASTKQGLGTEAFF. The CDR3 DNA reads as TGTGCCAGCACTAAACAGGGGTTGGGCACTGAAGCTTTCTTT.

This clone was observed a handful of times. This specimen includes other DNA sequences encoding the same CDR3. Here the CDR3 reads CASSSAGWNEQFF. The CDR3 DNA sequence: TGTGCCAGCAGTTCCGCCGGTTGGAATGAGCAGTTCTTC. This chain uses TRBV6-5 with TRBJ2-1; no reliable D call. Germline V CDR1 and CDR2: MNHEY, SVGAGI. The V end was cut by 4 bases, the J end by 7 bases, with 11 bases between. The CDR3 consists of 13 residues.

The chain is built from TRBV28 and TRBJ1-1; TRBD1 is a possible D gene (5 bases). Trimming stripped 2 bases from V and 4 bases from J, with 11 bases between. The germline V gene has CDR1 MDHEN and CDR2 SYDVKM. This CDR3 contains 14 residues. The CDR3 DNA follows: TGTGCCAGCAGTTTAATGAGTAGGGGCACTGAAGCTTTCTTT. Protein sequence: CASSLMSRGTEAFF.

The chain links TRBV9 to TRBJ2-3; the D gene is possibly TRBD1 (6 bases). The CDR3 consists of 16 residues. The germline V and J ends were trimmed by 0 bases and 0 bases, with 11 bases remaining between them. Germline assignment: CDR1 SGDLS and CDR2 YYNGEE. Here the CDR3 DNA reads TGTGCCAGCAGCGTAGAAGGGGGATTTAGCACAGATACGCAGTATTTT. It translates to CASSVEGGFSTDTQYF. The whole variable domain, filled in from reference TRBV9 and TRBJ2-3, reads DSGVTQTPKHLITATGQRVTLRCSPRSGDLSVYWYQQSLDQGLQFLIQYYNGEERAKGNILERFSAQQFPDLHSELNLSSLELGDSALYFCASSVEGGFSTDTQYFGPGTRLTVL.

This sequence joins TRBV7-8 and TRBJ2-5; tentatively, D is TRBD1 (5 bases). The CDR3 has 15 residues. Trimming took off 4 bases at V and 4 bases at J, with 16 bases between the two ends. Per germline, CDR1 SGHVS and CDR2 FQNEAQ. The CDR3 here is CASSWDPGIRETQYF. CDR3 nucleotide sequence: TGTGCCAGCAGCTGGGATCCAGGGATCCGAGAGACCCAGTACTTC.

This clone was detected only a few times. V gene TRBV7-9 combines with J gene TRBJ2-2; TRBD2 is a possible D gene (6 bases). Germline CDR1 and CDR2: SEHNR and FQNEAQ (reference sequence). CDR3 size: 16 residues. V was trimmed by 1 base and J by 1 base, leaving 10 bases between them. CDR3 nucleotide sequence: TGTGCCAGCAGCTTAGGTCCGGGAGAGAACACCGGGGAGCTGTTTTTT. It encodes CASSLGPGENTGELFF. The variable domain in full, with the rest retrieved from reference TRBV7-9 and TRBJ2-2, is DTGVSQNPRHKITKRGQNVTFRCDPISEHNRLYWYRQTLGQGPEFLTYFQNEAQLEKSRLLSDRFSAERPKGSFSTLEIQRTEQGDSAMYLCASSLGPGENTGELFFGEGSRLTVL.

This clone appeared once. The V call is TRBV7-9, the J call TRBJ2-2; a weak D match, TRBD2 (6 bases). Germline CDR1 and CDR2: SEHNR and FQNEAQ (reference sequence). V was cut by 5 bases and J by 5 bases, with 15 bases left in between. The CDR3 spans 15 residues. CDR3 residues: CASSRRDGGTGELFF. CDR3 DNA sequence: TGTGCCAGCAGCAGGCGGGATGGAGGTACCGGGGAGCTGTTTTTT.

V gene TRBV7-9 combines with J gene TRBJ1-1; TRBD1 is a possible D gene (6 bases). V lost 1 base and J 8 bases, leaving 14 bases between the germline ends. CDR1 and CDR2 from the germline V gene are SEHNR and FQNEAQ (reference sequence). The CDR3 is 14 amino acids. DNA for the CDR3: TGTGCCAGCAGCTTAGTGGAACAGGGTGGAGAAGCTTTCTTT. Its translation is CASSLVEQGGEAFF.

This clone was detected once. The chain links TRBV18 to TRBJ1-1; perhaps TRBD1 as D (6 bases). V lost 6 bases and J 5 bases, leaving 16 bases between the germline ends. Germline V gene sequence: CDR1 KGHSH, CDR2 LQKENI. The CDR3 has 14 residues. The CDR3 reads CASSPGSRGTEAFF. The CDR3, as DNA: TGTGCCAGCTCCCCCGGTAGTAGGGGGACTGAAGCTTTCTTT.

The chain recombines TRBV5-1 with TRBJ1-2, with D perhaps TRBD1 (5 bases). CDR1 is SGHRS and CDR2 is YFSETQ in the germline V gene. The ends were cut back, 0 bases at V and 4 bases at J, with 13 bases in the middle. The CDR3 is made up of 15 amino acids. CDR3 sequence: CASSLEPGRSYGYTF. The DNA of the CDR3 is TGCGCCAGCAGCTTGGAGCCAGGGCGCTCCTATGGCTACACCTTC.